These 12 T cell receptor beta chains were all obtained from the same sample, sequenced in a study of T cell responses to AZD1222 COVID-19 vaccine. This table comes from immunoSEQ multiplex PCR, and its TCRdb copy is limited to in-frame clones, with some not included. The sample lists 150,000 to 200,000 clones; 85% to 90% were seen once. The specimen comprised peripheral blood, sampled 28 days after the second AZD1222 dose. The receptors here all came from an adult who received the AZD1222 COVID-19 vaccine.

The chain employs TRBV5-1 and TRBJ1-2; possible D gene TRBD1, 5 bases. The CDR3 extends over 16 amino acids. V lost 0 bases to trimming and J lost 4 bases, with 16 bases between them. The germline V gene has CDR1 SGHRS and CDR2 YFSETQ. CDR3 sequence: CASSLEEGRKLYGYTF. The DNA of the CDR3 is TGCGCCAGCAGCTTGGAGGAGGGGCGGAAACTCTATGGCTACACCTTC.

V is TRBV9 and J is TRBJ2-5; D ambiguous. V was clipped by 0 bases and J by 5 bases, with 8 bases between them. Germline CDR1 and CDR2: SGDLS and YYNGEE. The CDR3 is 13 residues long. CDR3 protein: CASSVGVGETQYF. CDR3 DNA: TGTGCCAGCAGCGTAGGGGTGGGGGAGACCCAGTACTTC.

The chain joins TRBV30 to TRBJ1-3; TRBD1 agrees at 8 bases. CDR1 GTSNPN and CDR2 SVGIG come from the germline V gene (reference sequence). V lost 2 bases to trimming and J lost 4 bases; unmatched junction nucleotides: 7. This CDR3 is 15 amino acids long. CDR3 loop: CAWSSAGGKGNTIYF. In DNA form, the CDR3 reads TGTGCCTGGAGTTCCGCAGGGGGCAAGGGAAACACCATATATTTT.

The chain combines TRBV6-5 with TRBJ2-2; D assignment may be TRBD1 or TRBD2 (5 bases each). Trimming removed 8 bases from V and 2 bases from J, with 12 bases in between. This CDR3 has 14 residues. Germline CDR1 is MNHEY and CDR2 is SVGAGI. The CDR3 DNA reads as TGTGCCAGCGGGGGTCGCGTTAACACCGGGGAGCTGTTTTTT. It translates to CASGGRVNTGELFF.

For the CDR3, the DNA is TGTGCCAGCAGCTATGGACAGAGCACTGAAGCTTTCTTT. Residues: CASSYGQSTEAFF. The chain has TRBV6-2 or TRBV6-3 and TRBJ1-1, with TRBD1 as a possible D gene (6 bases). Germline V gene data show CDR1 as MNHEY and CDR2 as SVGEGT. The CDR3 length is 13 residues. Trimming shortened V by 6 bases and J by 4 bases, and 12 bases separated the two germline ends.

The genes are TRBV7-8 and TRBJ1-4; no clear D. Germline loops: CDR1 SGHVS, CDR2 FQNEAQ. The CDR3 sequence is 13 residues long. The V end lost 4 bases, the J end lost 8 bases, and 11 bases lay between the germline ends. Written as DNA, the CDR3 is TGTGCCAGCAGCTACCGCCGAGGAGAAAAACTGTTTTTT. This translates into CASSYRRGEKLFF.

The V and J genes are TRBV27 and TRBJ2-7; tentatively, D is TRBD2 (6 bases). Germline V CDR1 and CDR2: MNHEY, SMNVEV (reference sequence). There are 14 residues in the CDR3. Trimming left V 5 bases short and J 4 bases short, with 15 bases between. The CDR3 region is CASSPHPGGYEQYF. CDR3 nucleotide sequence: TGTGCCAGCAGTCCCCATCCCGGGGGATACGAGCAGTACTTC.

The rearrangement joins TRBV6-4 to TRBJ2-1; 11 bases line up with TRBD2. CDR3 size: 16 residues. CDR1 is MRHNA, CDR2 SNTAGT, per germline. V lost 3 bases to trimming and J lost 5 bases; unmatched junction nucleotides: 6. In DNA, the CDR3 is TGTGCCAGCAGTGAACAAACTAGCGGGGGCCACAATGAGCAGTTCTTC. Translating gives CASSEQTSGGHNEQFF.

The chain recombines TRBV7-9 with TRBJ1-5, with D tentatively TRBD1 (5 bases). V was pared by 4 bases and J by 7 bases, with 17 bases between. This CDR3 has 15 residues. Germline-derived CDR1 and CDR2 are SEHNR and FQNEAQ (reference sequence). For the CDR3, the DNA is TGTGCCAGCAGCTCAGGGAAGGGGAAGGCGCAGCCCCAGCATTTT. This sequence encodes CASSSGKGKAQPQHF.

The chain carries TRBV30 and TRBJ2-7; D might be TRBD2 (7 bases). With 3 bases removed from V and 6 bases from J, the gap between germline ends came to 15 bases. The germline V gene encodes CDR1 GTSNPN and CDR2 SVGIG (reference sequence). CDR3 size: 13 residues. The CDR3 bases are TGTGCCTGGAGCCCGGGGGGCCCCTTCGAGCAGTACTTC. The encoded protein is CAWSPGGPFEQYF.

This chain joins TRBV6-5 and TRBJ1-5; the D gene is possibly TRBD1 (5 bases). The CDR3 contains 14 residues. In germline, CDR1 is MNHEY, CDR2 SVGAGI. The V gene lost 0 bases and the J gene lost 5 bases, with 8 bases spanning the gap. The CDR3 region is CASSYSGRDQPQHF. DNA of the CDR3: TGTGCCAGCAGTTACTCGGGCAGGGATCAGCCCCAGCATTTT.

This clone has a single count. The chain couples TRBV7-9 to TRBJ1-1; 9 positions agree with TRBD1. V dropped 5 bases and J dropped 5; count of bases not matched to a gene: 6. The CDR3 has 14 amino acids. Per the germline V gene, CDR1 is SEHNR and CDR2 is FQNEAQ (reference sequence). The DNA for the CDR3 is TGTGCCAGCAGCCCGGACAGGGGAAGGACTGAAGCTTTCTTT. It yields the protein CASSPDRGRTEAFF.